The clone carrying this TCR beta chain has a count of ten or more. The record originates from a study of T-cell memory formation after mild COVID-19. V was shortened by 8 bases and J by 6 bases, with 10 bases between the two germline ends. The CDR3 runs 12 residues. TCRdb re-called the 5' RACE reads through MiXCR, storing one row per CDR3 protein. The sample includes hundreds of thousands of distinct CDR3 sequences, roughly 22% of them seen just once. The clonotype was recovered from an adult woman who had mild COVID-19 (a few samples of this study predate the infection). Cell type and time point are not known. The sequencing input was PBMCs or a T cell subset sorted from them (not recorded which). The chain uses TRBV12-3 or TRBV12-4 and TRBJ1-4; D unclear. The CDR3 DNA reads TGTGCCAGCCGGAGTTTAGATGAAAAACTGTTTTTT. Amino acids: CASRSLDEKLFF.